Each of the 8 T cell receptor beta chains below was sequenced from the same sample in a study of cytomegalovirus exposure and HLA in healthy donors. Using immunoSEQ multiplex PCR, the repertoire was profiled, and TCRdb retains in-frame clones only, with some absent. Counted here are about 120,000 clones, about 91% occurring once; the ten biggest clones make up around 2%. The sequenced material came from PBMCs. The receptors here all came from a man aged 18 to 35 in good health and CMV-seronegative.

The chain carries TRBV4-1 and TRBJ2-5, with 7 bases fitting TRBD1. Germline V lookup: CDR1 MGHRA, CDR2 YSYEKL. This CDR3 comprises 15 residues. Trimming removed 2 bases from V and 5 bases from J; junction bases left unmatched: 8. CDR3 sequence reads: CASSQTPTGMETQYF. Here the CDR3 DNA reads TGCGCCAGCAGCCAAACACCGACAGGGATGGAGACCCAGTACTTC.

The CDR3 bases are TGCGCCAGCAGCCAAGGGCTAGCGGGAAGCACAGATACGCAGTATTTT. Protein: CASSQGLAGSTDTQYF. The chain links TRBV4-1 to TRBJ2-3, with 9 positions matching TRBD2. With 1 base clipped from V and 0 bases from J, the junction kept 2 bases outside the gene matches. Germline CDR1 and CDR2: MGHRA and YSYEKL. The CDR3 totals 16 residues.

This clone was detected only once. The CDR3 loop is CASSLLLSEQFF. DNA of the CDR3: TGTGCCAGCAGTTTATTGCTATCTGAGCAGTTCTTC. The V gene is TRBV28, the J gene TRBJ2-1; the D is unclear. In germline, CDR1 is MDHEN, CDR2 SYDVKM. Trimming took off 1 base at V and 9 bases at J, with 7 bases between the two ends. The CDR3 extends over 12 amino acids.

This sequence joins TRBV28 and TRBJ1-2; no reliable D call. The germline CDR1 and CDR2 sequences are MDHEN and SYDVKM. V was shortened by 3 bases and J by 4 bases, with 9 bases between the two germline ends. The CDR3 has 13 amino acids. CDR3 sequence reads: CASSFRRAYGYTF. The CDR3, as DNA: TGTGCCAGCAGTTTTCGGAGGGCCTATGGCTACACCTTC.

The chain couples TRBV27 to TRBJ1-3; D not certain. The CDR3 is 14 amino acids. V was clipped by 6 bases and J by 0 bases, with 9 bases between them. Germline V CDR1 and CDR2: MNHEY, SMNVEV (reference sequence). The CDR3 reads CASRRLSSGNTIYF. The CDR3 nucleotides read TGTGCCAGCAGGAGACTGAGCTCTGGAAACACCATATATTTT.

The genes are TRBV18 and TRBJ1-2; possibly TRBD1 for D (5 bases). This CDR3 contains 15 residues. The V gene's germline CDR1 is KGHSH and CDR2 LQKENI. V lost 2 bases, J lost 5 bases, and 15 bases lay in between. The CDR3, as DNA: TGTGCCAGCTCACCAGGGGGACTTCTTGGTTATGGCTACACCTTC. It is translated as CASSPGGLLGYGYTF.

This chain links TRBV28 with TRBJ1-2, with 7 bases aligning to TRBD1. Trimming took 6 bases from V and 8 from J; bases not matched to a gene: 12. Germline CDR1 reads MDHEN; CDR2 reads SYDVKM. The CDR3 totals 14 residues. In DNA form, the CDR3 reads TGTGCCAGCAGAAATCAGCACAGGGGTGGAGGCTACACCTTC. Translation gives CASRNQHRGGGYTF.

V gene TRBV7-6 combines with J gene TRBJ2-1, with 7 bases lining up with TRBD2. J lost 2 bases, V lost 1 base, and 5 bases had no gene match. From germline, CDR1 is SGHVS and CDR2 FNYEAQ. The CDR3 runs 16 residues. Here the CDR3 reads CASSLGTREPYNEQFF. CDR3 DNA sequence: TGTGCCAGCAGCTTAGGGACTAGAGAACCCTACAATGAGCAGTTCTTC.